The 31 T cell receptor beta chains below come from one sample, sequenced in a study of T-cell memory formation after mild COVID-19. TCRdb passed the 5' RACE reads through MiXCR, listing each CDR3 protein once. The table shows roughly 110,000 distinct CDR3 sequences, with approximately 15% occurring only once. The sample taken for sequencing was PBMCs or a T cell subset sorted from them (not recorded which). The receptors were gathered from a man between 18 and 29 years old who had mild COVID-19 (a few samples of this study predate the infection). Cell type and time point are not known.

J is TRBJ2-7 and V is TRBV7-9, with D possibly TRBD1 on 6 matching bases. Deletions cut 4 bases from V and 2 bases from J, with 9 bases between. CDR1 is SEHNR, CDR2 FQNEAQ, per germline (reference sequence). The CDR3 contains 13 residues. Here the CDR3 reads CASSSGATYEQYV. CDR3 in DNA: TGTGCCAGCAGCTCAGGGGCAACCTACGAGCAGTACGTC.

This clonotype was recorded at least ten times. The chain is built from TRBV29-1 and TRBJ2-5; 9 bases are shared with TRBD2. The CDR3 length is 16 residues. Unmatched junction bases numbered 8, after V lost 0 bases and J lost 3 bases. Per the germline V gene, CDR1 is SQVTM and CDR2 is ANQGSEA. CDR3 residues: CSVEDSGLAPKETQYF. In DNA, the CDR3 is TGCAGCGTTGAAGATTCAGGACTAGCGCCCAAAGAGACCCAGTACTTC.

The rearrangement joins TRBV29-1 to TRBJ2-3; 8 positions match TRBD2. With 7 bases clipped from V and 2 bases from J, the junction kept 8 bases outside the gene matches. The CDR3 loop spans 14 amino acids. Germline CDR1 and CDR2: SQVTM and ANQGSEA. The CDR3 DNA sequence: TGCAGCGATAGCGGGACGGAATACACAGATACGCAGTATTTT. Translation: CSDSGTEYTDTQYF.

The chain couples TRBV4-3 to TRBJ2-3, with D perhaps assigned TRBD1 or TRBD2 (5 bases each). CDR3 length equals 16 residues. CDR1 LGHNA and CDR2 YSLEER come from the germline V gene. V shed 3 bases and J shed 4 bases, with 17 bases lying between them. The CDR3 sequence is CASSQGVAPPADTQYF. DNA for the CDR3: TGCGCCAGCAGCCAGGGGGTAGCTCCACCGGCAGATACGCAGTATTTT.

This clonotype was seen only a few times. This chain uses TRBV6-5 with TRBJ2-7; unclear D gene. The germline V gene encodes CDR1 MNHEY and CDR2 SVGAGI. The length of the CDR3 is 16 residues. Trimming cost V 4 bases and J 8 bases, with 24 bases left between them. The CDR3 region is CASSSSYVVDPLKQYV. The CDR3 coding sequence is TGTGCCAGCAGTTCTTCCTACGTCGTGGACCCCTTAAAGCAGTACGTC.

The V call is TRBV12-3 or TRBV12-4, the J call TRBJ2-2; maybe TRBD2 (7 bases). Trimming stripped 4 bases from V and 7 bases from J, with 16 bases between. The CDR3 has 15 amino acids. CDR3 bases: TGTGCCAGCAGTTCCATAGGGGGGGGCATCGGGGAGCTGTTTTTT. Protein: CASSSIGGGIGELFF.

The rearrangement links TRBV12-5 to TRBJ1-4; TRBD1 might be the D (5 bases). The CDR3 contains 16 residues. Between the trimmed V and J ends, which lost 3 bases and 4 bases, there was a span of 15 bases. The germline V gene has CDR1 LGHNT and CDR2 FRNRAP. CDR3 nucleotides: TGTGCTAGTGGTTTCGTAGTGCGGGACGGTAATGAAAAACTGTTTTTT. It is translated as CASGFVVRDGNEKLFF.

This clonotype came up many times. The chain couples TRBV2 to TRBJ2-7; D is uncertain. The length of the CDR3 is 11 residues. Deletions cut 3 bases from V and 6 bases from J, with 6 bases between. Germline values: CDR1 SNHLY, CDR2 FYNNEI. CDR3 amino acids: CASSEASEQYF. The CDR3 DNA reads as TGTGCCAGCAGTGAGGCCAGCGAGCAGTACTTC.

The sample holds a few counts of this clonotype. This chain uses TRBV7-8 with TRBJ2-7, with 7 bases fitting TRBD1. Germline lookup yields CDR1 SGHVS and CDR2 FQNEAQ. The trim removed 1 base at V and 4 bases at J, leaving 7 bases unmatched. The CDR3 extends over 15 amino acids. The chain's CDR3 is CASSLGQGFGYEQYV. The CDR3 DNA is TGTGCCAGCAGCTTAGGACAGGGCTTCGGGTACGAGCAGTACGTC.

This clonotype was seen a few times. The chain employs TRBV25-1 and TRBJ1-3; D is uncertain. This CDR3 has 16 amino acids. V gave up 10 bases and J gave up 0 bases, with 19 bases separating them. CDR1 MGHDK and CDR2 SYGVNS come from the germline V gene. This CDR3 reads CATLGPRTSSGNTIYF. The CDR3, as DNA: TGTGCCACTCTCGGGCCACGGACTAGCTCTGGAAACACCATATATTTT.

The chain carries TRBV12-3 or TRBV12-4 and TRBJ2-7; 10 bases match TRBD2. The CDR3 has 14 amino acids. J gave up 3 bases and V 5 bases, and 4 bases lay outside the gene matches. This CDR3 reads CASSPRLAGYEQYF. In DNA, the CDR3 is TGTGCCAGCAGTCCCCGACTAGCGGGCTACGAGCAGTACTTC.

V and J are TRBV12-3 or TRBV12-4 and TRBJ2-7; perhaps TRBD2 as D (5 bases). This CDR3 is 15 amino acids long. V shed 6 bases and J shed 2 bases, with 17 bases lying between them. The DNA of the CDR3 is TGTGCCAGCAGGATACTAGGCGATCCGGCCTACGAGCAGTACTTC. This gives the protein CASRILGDPAYEQYF.

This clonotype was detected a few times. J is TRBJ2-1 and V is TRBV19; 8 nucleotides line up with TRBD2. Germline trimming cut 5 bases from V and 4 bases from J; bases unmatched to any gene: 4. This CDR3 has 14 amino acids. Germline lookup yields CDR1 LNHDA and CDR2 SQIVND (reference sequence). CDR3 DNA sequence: TGTGCCAGTAGTCAGCGGGGGCCATACAATGAGCAGTTCTTC. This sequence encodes CASSQRGPYNEQFF.

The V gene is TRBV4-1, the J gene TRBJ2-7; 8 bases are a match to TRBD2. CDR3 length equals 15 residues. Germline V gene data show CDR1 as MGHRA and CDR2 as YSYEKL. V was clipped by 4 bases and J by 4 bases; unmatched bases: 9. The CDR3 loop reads CASSPGGQFRYEQYF. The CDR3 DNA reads TGCGCCAGCAGCCCGGGGGGGCAATTTCGTTACGAGCAGTACTTC.

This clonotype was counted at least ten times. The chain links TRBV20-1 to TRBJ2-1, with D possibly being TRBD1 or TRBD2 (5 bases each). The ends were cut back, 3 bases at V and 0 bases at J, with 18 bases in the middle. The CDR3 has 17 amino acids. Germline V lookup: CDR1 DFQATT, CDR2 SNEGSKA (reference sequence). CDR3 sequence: CSARTYDEGSSYNEQFF. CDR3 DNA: TGCAGTGCTAGGACGTACGATGAGGGGAGCTCCTACAATGAGCAGTTCTTC.

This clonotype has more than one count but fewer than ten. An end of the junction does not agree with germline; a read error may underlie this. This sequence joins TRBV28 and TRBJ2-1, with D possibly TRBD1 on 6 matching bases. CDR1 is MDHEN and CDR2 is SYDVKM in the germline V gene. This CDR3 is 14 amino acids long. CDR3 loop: CASSLWTAPNEQFF. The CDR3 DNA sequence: TGTGCCAGCAGTCTATGGACAGCACCTAATGAGCAGTTCTTC.

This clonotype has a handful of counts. The CDR3 protein is CSAGQASSYEQYF. CDR3 DNA sequence: TGCAGTGCTGGACAGGCGAGCTCCTACGAGCAGTACTTC. The V gene is TRBV20-1, the J gene TRBJ2-7; the match to TRBD1 covers 7 bases. CDR3 size: 13 residues. The germline gives CDR1 DFQATT, CDR2 SNEGSKA (reference sequence). V trimming: 5 bases; J trimming: 0 bases; junction bases outside the gene matches: 4.

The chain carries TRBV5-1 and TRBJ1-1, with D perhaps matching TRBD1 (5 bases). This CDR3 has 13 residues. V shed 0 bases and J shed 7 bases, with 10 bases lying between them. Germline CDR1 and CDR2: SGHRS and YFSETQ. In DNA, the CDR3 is TGCGCCAGCAGCTTGGCAGGGTACGATGAAGCTTTCTTT. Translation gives CASSLAGYDEAFF.

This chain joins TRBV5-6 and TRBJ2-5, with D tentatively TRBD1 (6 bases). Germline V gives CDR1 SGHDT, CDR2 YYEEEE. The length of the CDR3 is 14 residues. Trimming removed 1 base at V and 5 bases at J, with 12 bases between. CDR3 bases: TGTGCCAGCAGCTTGAGGGGGACAAGGGAGACCCAGTACTTC. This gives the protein CASSLRGTRETQYF.

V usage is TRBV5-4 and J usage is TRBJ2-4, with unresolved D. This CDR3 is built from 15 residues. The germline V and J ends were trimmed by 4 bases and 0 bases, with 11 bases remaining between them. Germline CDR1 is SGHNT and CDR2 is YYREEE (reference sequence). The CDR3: CASSAQAGAKNIQYF. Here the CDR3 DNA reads TGTGCCAGCAGCGCCCAGGCAGGAGCCAAAAACATTCAGTACTTC.

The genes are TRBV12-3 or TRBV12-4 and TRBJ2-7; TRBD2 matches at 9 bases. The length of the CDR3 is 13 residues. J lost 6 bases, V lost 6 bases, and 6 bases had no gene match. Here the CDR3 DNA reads TGTGCCAGCAGCCCCGGACTAGCGTTCGAGCAGTACGTC. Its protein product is CASSPGLAFEQYV.

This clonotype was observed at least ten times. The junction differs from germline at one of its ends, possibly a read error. CDR3 sequence: CASSSASDSYNEQFF. The CDR3 coding sequence is TGTGCTAGCAGCTCGGCTAGCGACTCCTACAATGAGCAGTTCTTC. This chain links TRBV7-7 with TRBJ2-1, with a tentative D call TRBD2 (6 bases). The CDR3 contains 15 residues. CDR1 SSHAT and CDR2 FNYEAQ come from the germline V gene (reference sequence).

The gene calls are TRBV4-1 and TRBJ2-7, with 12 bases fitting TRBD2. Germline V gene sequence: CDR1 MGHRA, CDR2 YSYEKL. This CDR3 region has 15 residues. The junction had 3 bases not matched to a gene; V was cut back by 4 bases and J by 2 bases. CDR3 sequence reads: CASSPTSGGPYEQYV. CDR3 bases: TGCGCCAGCAGCCCGACTAGCGGGGGCCCCTACGAGCAGTACGTC.

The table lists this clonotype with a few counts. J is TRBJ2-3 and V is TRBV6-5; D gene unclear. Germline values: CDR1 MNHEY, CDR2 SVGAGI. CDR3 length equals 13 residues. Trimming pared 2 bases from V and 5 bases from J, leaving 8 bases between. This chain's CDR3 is CASSYPSLDTQYF. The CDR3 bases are TGTGCCAGCAGTTACCCCTCCCTAGATACGCAGTATTTT.

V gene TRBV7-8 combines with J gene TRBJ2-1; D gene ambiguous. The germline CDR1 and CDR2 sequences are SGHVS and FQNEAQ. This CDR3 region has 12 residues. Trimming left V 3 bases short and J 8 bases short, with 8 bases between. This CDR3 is CASSLGRDEQFF. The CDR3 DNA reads TGTGCCAGCAGCTTGGGAAGGGATGAGCAGTTCTTC.

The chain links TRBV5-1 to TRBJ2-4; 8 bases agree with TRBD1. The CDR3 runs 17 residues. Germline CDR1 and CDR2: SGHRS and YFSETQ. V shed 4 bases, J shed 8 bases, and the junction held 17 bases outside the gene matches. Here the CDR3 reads CASSTGWGTGFSDIQYF. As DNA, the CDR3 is TGCGCCAGCAGCACCGGTTGGGGGACAGGCTTCTCTGACATTCAGTACTTC.

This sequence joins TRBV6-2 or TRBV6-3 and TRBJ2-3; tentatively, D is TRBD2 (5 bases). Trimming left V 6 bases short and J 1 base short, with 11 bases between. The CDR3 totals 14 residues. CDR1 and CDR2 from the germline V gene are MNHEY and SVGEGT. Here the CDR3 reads CASRTGYRTDTQYF. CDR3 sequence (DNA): TGTGCCAGCAGAACGGGGTACCGCACAGATACGCAGTATTTT.

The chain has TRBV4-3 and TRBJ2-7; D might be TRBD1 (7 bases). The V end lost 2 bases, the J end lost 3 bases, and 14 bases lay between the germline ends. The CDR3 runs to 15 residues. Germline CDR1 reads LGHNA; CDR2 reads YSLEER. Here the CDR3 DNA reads TGCGCCAGCAGCCAATCCGGGGGACAGCGCTACGAGCAGTACTTC. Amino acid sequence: CASSQSGGQRYEQYF.

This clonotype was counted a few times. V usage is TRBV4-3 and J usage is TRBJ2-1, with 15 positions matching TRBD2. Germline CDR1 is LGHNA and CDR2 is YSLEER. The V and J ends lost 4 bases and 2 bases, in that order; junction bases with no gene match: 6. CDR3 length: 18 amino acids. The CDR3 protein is CASSLRTSGGAPYNEQFF. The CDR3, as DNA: TGCGCCAGCAGCCTACGGACTAGCGGGGGGGCTCCCTACAATGAGCAGTTCTTC.

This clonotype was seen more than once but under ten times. The CDR3: CASSIGDASYEQYF. In DNA form, the CDR3 reads TGTGCCAGTAGTATAGGAGACGCCTCCTACGAGCAGTACTTC. The J gene is TRBJ2-7, the V gene TRBV19; D is unclear. Germline V gene sequence: CDR1 LNHDA, CDR2 SQIVND (reference sequence). The CDR3 sequence is 14 residues long. Trimming took 1 base from V and 0 from J, leaving 7 bases between them.

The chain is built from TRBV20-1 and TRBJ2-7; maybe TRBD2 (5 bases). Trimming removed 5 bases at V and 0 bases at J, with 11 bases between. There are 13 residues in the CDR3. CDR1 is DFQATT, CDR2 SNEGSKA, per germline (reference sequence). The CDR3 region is CSAPDGDSYEQYF. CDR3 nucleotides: TGCAGTGCTCCGGACGGGGACTCCTACGAGCAGTACTTC.